The 4 T cell receptor beta chains in this list originate from one sample, sequenced in a study of blood T cell repertoires in COVID-19. Sequenced by immunoSEQ multiplex PCR; TCRdb stores in-frame clones only, minus some. The sample includes under 550,000 clones, 85% to 90% of them seen just once. The sample taken for sequencing was peripheral blood. Every receptor here comes from a man in his late teens or twenties with COVID-19, enrolled during active disease.

The rearrangement uses TRBV5-4 and TRBJ2-5; TRBD1 matches 8 bases. J lost 5 bases, V lost 3 bases, and 9 bases had no gene match. Germline V lookup: CDR1 SGHNT, CDR2 YYREEE (reference sequence). CDR3 length equals 15 residues. CDR3 bases: TGTGCCAGCAGCTCTGGACAGGGAGGATGGGAGACCCAGTACTTC. Amino acid sequence: CASSSGQGGWETQYF.

The gene calls are TRBV19 and TRBJ2-2; D might be TRBD1 (6 bases). This CDR3 region has 15 residues. The V end was cut by 1 base, the J end by 7 bases, with 13 bases between. CDR1 is LNHDA, CDR2 SQIVND, per germline (reference sequence). In DNA, the CDR3 is TGTGCCAGTAGTATAGTTTTGGGGGCCAACGGGGAGCTGTTTTTT. As protein: CASSIVLGANGELFF.

The chain combines TRBV29-1 with TRBJ1-1; TRBD1 might be the D (5 bases). Trimming removed 6 bases at V and 2 bases at J, with 7 bases between. The germline gives CDR1 SQVTM, CDR2 ANQGSEA. This CDR3 has 11 residues. This CDR3 is CSVGHNTEAFF. CDR3 DNA sequence: TGCAGCGTCGGACACAACACTGAAGCTTTCTTT.

V and J are TRBV4-1 and TRBJ2-7; 11 bases agree with TRBD2. The CDR3 totals 16 residues. Trimming cost V 0 bases and J 3 bases; bases outside gene matches: 4. Germline loops: CDR1 MGHRA, CDR2 YSYEKL. CDR3 residues: CASSQDPGTSGYEQYF. CDR3 nucleotide sequence: TGCGCCAGCAGCCAAGATCCCGGGACTAGCGGCTACGAGCAGTACTTC.